The T cell receptor beta chain described here comes from a study of T cells in Graves' hyperthyroidism and ophthalmopathy. The overall study: Peripheral blood specimens were obtained at initial diagnosis, prior to any treatment.

With V trimmed by 10 bases and J by 4 bases, 6 bases remained unmatched. Germline V gives CDR1 MDHEN, CDR2 SYDVKM. The CDR3 is 14 amino acids. Overall study findings and caveats: The blood repertoire included most of the expanded thyroid clonotypes above 0.001.

Worth noting for this clonotype: Its antigen is unidentified.

The study left out patients who had uncontrolled infection, other autoimmune disease, pregnancy or lactation. Each diagnosis was grounded in clinical symptoms, serum thyroxine and TRAb, thyroid ultrasound, and orbital computed tomography. The TCR beta CDR3 regions underwent amplification using RNA transcripts as the source. First-round RT-PCR of the TCR CDR3 relied on the HTBI primer set. In TCRdb, the multiplex PCR reads were re-called with MiXCR into one record per CDR3 protein. The sample has about 600,000 distinct CDR3 sequences, about 16% seen once. The rearrangement links TRBV28 to TRBJ2-2; 10 positions agree with TRBD1. The material sequenced was blood. The sequence came from a woman aged 35 to 49 with Graves' ophthalmopathy. CDR3 region: CATQGTGVTGELFF. DNA for the CDR3: TGTGCCACCCAAGGGACAGGGGTCACCGGGGAGCTGTTTTTT.